These T cell receptor beta chains were read from a single sample in a study of T cells in Graves' hyperthyroidism and ophthalmopathy. TCRdb analysed the multiplex PCR reads with MiXCR anew, one entry per CDR3 protein. In the table there are about 560,000 distinct CDR3 sequences, 16% of which are singletons. Sequencing was done on a sample of blood. Receptor source: a woman under 30 with Graves' hyperthyroidism. Each CDR3 is given with its conserved first and last residue. D genes are given only for firm matches. Size is stated for part of the rows, as once, few or many counts, or as a class when the clone is expanded.

TRBD2 | TRBJ2-3 | TRBV28 | many | TGTGCCAGCAACTTTGCGGGGGATAATACGCAGTATTTT | CASNFAGDNTQYF
. | TRBJ2-4 | TRBV6-1 | . | TGTGCCAGCGGGAGTATCAAAAACATTCAGTACTTC | CASGSIKNIQYF
TRBD2 | TRBJ2-3 | TRBV6-4 | many | TGTGCCAGCAGTCAGAGCGGGGGGGAAACAGATACGCAGTATTTT | CASSQSGGETDTQYF
. | TRBJ1-6 | TRBV4-1 | . | TGCGCCAGCAGCCAGGGGGTTTGGGGTAATTCACCCCTCCACTTT | CASSQGVWGNSPLHF
. | TRBJ1-6 | TRBV6-2/TRBV6-3 | . | TGTGCCAGTAAGCCAGGGGCCTATAATTCACCCCTCCACTTT | CASKPGAYNSPLHF
TRBD1 | TRBJ1-5 | TRBV20-1 | few | TGCAGTGCTAGAGCGGAAACAGGGGGCTCGTGGGGTCAGCCCCAGCATTTT | CSARAETGGSWGQPQHF
. | TRBJ2-5 | TRBV7-9 | many | TGTGCCAGCAGCCACCCGGAGGAGGGAGAGACCCAGTACTTC | CASSHPEEGETQYF
. | TRBJ1-4 | TRBV29-1 | . | TGCAGCGTTGGGACGGGAAATGAAAAACTGTTTTTT | CSVGTGNEKLFF
TRBD1 | TRBJ2-3 | TRBV29-1 | . | TGCAGCGTTTTGGGACAGGCTAGCACAGATACGCAGTATTTT | CSVLGQASTDTQYF
TRBD1 | TRBJ2-5 | TRBV20-1 | . | TGCAGTCCTACCCGGTTTTTAGGGGGCATTGGGACCCAGTACTTC | CSPTRFLGGIGTQYF
. | TRBJ2-1 | TRBV14 | few | TGTGCCAGCGGAAGACTTGGTGGTGGCAGCTCCTACAATGAGCAGTTCTTC | CASGRLGGGSSYNEQFF
. | TRBJ2-3 | TRBV7-9 | few | TGTGCCACCGACATCCTTAATACGCAGTATTTT | CATDILNTQYF
. | TRBJ1-2 | TRBV12-3/TRBV12-4 | many | TGTGCCAGCAGCCCGGGACGCCTCTATGGCTACACCTTC | CASSPGRLYGYTF
. | TRBJ2-5 | TRBV9 | few | TGTGCCAGCAGCGTAGGAGGGATTCAAGAGACCCAGTACTTC | CASSVGGIQETQYF
TRBD2 | TRBJ2-3 | TRBV6-2/TRBV6-3 | . | TGTGCCAGCAGTTTTCCTATAGCGGGAGTGGCAGATACGCAGTATTTT | CASSFPIAGVADTQYF
. | TRBJ2-1 | TRBV29-1 | . | TGCAGCGTTGATAGAACAGGCCAAGAGACCCAGTTCTTC | CSVDRTGQETQFF
TRBD2 | TRBJ2-1 | TRBV12-3/TRBV12-4 | many | TGTGCCAGCAGTGGGCCTAGCGGGAGGGATGAGCAGTTCTTC | CASSGPSGRDEQFF
. | TRBJ1-4 | TRBV7-9 | . | TGTGCCAGCAGCTCCTGGCAGGGGACAACTAATGAAAAACTGTTTTTT | CASSSWQGTTNEKLFF
. | TRBJ1-5 | TRBV12-3/TRBV12-4 | many | TGTGCCAGCAGTTTCGGGTCCAGGGGTAGCAATCAGCCCCAGCATTTT | CASSFGSRGSNQPQHF
TRBD1 | TRBJ2-1 | TRBV7-9 | . | TGTGCCAGCAAGATATGGGAGAAAGGACAGGGAGATTACAATGAGCAGTTCTTC | CASKIWEKGQGDYNEQFF
TRBD2 | TRBJ2-7 | TRBV20-1 | many | TGCAGTGCTAGCCTCCTAGCGGGAGGGGAAGGCGAGCAGTACTTC | CSASLLAGGEGEQYF
TRBD1 | TRBJ2-5 | TRBV6-1 | many | TGTGCCAGCAGTACCAGACAGGGGCCGCTTACGCTCCAAGAGACCCAGTACTTC | CASSTRQGPLTLQETQYF
TRBD2 | TRBJ2-1 | TRBV20-1 | many | TGCAGCAGAGGACTAGCCTTCACCGGTGAGCAGTTCTTC | CSRGLAFTGEQFF
. | TRBJ2-7 | TRBV13 | few | TGTGCCAGCAGCTTTAGGAGCGGTTCCTACGAGCAGTACTTC | CASSFRSGSYEQYF
. | TRBJ1-3 | TRBV30 | few | TGTGCCTTCGACCGCTCCCCCTCTGGAAACACCATATATTTT | CAFDRSPSGNTIYF
TRBD1 | TRBJ1-5 | TRBV28 | . | TGTGCCAGCAGTTTAATGTGGACAGGTTTACAGCCCCAGCATTTT | CASSLMWTGLQPQHF
. | TRBJ2-7 | TRBV28 | many | TGTGCCAGCAGAGGGAGGAACCGGGCGCTACTCGAGCAGTACTTC | CASRGRNRALLEQYF
. | TRBJ2-1 | TRBV5-1 | . | TGCGCCAGCAGCTTGGCCGATAGGTCCAATGAGCAGTTCTTC | CASSLADRSNEQFF
. | TRBJ1-2 | TRBV3-1 | many | TGTGCCAGCAGCGCCCCGACGGAGTATGGCTACACCTTC | CASSAPTEYGYTF
TRBD2 | TRBJ2-3 | TRBV20-1 | . | TGCAGTGCTGTAGGACTAGCGTCAGATACGCAGTATTTT | CSAVGLASDTQYF
. | TRBJ2-5 | TRBV20-1 | . | TGCAGTGCTAGAGTTGGCTCACAAGAGACCCAGTACTTC | CSARVGSQETQYF
TRBD2 | TRBJ2-7 | TRBV20-1 | many | TGCAGTGCTAGAGATATTGAGCGGGAGGCGGACGAGCAGTACTTC | CSARDIEREADEQYF
. | TRBJ2-3 | TRBV13 | many | TGTGCCAGCAGCGCCTCGGGCGACACAGATACGCAGTATTTT | CASSASGDTDTQYF
. | TRBJ1-1 | TRBV19 | few | TGTGCCAGTAGTATCGGCGATTGGACTGAAGCTTTCTTT | CASSIGDWTEAFF
TRBD1 | TRBJ2-2 | TRBV15 | . | TGTGCCACCAGCCTAGCTAAACAGGGGGTCCGGGAGCTGTTTTTT | CATSLAKQGVRELFF
TRBD2 | TRBJ2-7 | TRBV7-6 | . | TGTGCCAGCAGCCCTAGTTCTGCGGGGGGCACCTACGAGCAGTACTTC | CASSPSSAGGTYEQYF
. | TRBJ2-1 | TRBV6-2/TRBV6-3 | . | TGTGCCAGCAACAGGGCCGGCGGGGGCCTTTTTTACAATGAGCAGTTCTTC | CASNRAGGGLFYNEQFF
. | TRBJ2-3 | TRBV7-2 | . | TGTGCCAGCAGCTCCGTTATCAGTAGCCGCCGCACAGATACGCAGTATTTT | CASSSVISSRRTDTQYF
TRBD1 | TRBJ1-5 | TRBV3-1 | few | TGTGCCAGCAGCCAAGGGGTGACAGGGTTCAATCAGCCCCAGCATTTT | CASSQGVTGFNQPQHF
TRBD1 | TRBJ2-7 | TRBV2 | many | TGTGCCAGCAGCCGTCCCGGGACAGGAATTTACGAGCAGTACTTC | CASSRPGTGIYEQYF
. | TRBJ2-5 | TRBV29-1 | . | TGCAGCGTTAAGGGCAGGGAAGAGACCCAGTACTTC | CSVKGREETQYF
TRBD1 | TRBJ1-4 | TRBV6-9 | . | TGTGCCAGCAGTTATTCACAGGGGCGGGAAAAACTGTTTTTT | CASSYSQGREKLFF
. | TRBJ2-5 | TRBV3-1 | many | TGTGCCAGCAGCCAAGGAGAGACCCAGTACTTC | CASSQGETQYF
. | TRBJ2-3 | TRBV7-8 | . | TGTGCCAGCAGCTTCGGGACCCCGGGGTCTAGTACGCAGTATTTT | CASSFGTPGSSTQYF
. | TRBJ2-5 | TRBV12-3/TRBV12-4 | many | TGTGCCAGCAGACAGGACGACAGTGGGGAGACCCAGTACTTC | CASRQDDSGETQYF
. | TRBJ2-1 | TRBV14 | many | TGTGCCAGCAGCCAGACCGGGCCATCCTACAATGAGCAGTTCTTC | CASSQTGPSYNEQFF
. | TRBJ1-1 | TRBV12-3/TRBV12-4 | many | TGTGCCAGCAGTCCATCGACCGGGACCGCAAACACTGAAGCTTTCTTT | CASSPSTGTANTEAFF
TRBD2 | TRBJ2-1 | TRBV18 | many | TGTGCCAGCTCACCAGGCGGGACTAGCGGAAACAATGAGCAGTTCTTC | CASSPGGTSGNNEQFF
. | TRBJ2-4 | TRBV6-2/TRBV6-3 | many | TGTGCCAGCAGAGGACGGGGGAAAAACATTCAGTACTTC | CASRGRGKNIQYF
TRBD1 | TRBJ2-1 | TRBV12-3/TRBV12-4 | many | TGTGCCAGCAGTTTCCCCCCGACGCGACAGGGGCCTTACAATGAGCAGTTCTTC | CASSFPPTRQGPYNEQFF
. | TRBJ2-3 | TRBV10-2 | . | TGCGCCAGCACAGAGTCCTACACAGATACGCAGTATTTT | CASTESYTDTQYF
. | TRBJ2-5 | TRBV2 | many | TGTGCCAGCCTCGGTGTAGGAGAGACCCAGTACTTC | CASLGVGETQYF
. | TRBJ1-6 | TRBV10-2 | . | TGCGCCAGCAGGGACCCGAACTCTAATTCACCCCTCCACTTT | CASRDPNSNSPLHF
. | TRBJ1-1 | TRBV30 | many | TGTGCCTTTGGCCCGGCACGGAACACTGAAGCTTTCTTT | CAFGPARNTEAFF
. | TRBJ2-2 | TRBV5-1 | few | TGCGCCAGCAGCCCGACTCGAAACTCGAACACCGGGGAGCTGTTTTTT | CASSPTRNSNTGELFF
. | TRBJ1-5 | TRBV6-1 | many | TGTGCCAGCAGTGAAGCCGGGGCTTTGGGCAATCAGCCCCAGCATTTT | CASSEAGALGNQPQHF
TRBD2 | TRBJ2-7 | TRBV20-1 | many | TGCAGTGCTACTCCAGGACGGGAGGGCCCCTACGAGCAGTACTTC | CSATPGREGPYEQYF
. | TRBJ1-1 | TRBV7-2 | few | TGTGCCAGCAGCTTACCAGTTCCTTCTGAAGCTTTCTTT | CASSLPVPSEAFF